This record looks at one T cell receptor beta chain sequence and its context. At least ten counts were recorded for this clonotype. The specificity of this receptor is unknown. Base qualities are not provided; no much larger clone lies one nucleotide away. cDNA was synthesized by template-switch 5'RACE using a primer carrying a 10-nucleotide random unique molecular identifier by which each TCR transcript was tagged. Every sequencing run covered 15-18 subjects and yielded more than 170 million TCR-beta sequences. The RNeasy kit was used for extraction of total RNA. The KAPA Real-time Library Amplification kit was used to amplify TCR-beta VDJ regions with primers targeting the TCR constant region and the 5'RACE anchor. Sample indexes and Illumina adaptors were added in a first PCR, after which library yield was increased in a second PCR. After purification with Ampure beads, the TCR product of roughly 650 bp was size-selected on a 2% E-gel SizeSelection system. Before pooling, library quality was assessed on a Bioanalyzer, concentration was determined with Qubit, and library quantification was performed with the Kapa Library Quantification kit. Libraries were sequenced paired-end 2 x 150 bp on an Illumina HiSeq 2500. To increase sequence diversity, roughly 25-31% phiX was spiked into each library pool. As for how the authors treated the data: Quality-filtered reads were processed with the UMI-based MiGEC pipeline, and over 90% of raw TCR sequences were removed by the MiGEC pipeline during error correction. IMGT germline references were used for alignment of VDJ genes, and clonotypes were defined by a unique CDR3 amino acid sequence together with V-J genes. Clonal expansion, Shannon diversity, and CDR3 relatedness (CalcPairwiseDistances, ClusterSamples) were evaluated with VDJtools, and phylogenetic trees were built with CLCbio workbench. Expanded clones were defined as having at least 8 unique UMIs, based on coefficient-of-variation modelling across technical triplicates. Using fastp trimming at Q25 and MiXCR clonotype assembly, TCRdb reanalyzed the public sequencing data and kept in-frame beta chains. Rows matching on CDR3 protein sequence are summarized as one entry with the most common DNA and genes. These V and J calls rely on TCRdb rather than the paper's analysis. Present in this sample are about 48,000 distinct CDR3 sequences, about a tenth of which were seen just once. The ten top clones hold around 21% of the sample.

These data belong to a study of neurological immune-mediated disorders (dated by TCRdb to about 2019). With respect to the entire study: Peripheral blood TCR-beta repertoires from patients with HTLV-I-associated myelopathy (HAM/TSP), patients with multiple sclerosis, and healthy controls were compared in the study using UMI-based sequencing. The approximately 110 TCR-beta libraries included longitudinal samples, technical triplicates and paired sorted CD4+ and CD8+ T-cell subsets alongside PBMC samples. The cohort included approximately 70 subjects: roughly 15 with HAM/TSP, some 35 with multiple sclerosis, and some 20 healthy controls.

What the authors observed across the whole study: TCR clonal expansion was highest in HAM/TSP patients and lowest in MS patients, with MS patients falling below even healthy controls. Across subjects, expanded clones never shared an identical CDR3 amino acid sequence, which suggests that the TCR-beta repertoires in every group were private.

For the unsorted PBMC libraries, 2 million PBMCs were stored in RNAlater at -80 degrees C until RNA extraction and were used to generate the libraries. PBMCs were separated from peripheral blood using Ficoll-Hypaque density gradient centrifugation and then cryopreserved in liquid nitrogen. CDR1 and CDR2 (SGHRS, YFSETQ) derive from the germline V gene. The CDR3 runs 15 residues from the cysteine to the phenylalanine. The entry retains the CDR3 DNA only, 45 bases that are in frame from base 1. Ends trimmed: V by 0 bases, J by 5 bases; bases unmatched to a gene: 7. This receptor was identified in a woman between 40 and 50 years old with HTLV-1-associated myelopathy (HAM/TSP). Sequenced material: PBMCs. The rearranged segments are TRBV5-1 and TRBJ2-7; 8 bases in the junction line up with TRBD1. The CDR3 region has the sequence CASSLGQGAFNEQYF. The nucleotide sequence is given as TGCGCCAGCAGCTTGGGTCAGGGGGCGTTCAACGAGCAGTACTTC.